This is a list of T cell receptor beta chains from one sample in a study of blood T cell repertoires in COVID-19. Only in-frame clones appear in the TCRdb table, and some are missing; sequencing was by immunoSEQ multiplex PCR. The sample lists roughly 110,000 clones; just under 90% were seen once. Sequencing used peripheral blood. The receptors come from a woman between 45 and 60 years old with acute or convalescent COVID-19. Each CDR3 is given with its conserved first and last residue.

v_gene: TRBV9
j_gene: TRBJ1-2
CDR3aa: CASSVGGGNYGYTF

v_gene: TRBV28
j_gene: TRBJ2-7
CDR3aa: CASRHRQGRSYEQYF

v_gene: TRBV27
j_gene: TRBJ2-5
CDR3aa: CASSPGGLAGRTQYF

v_gene: TRBV28
j_gene: TRBJ1-5
CDR3aa: CASSGQGTSNQPQHF

v_gene: TRBV3-1/TRBV3-2
j_gene: TRBJ2-1
CDR3aa: CASSQGGRVSYNEQFF

v_gene: TRBV4-3
j_gene: TRBJ2-1
CDR3aa: CASSRDRVRSSYNEQFF

v_gene: TRBV6-5
j_gene: TRBJ2-7
CDR3aa: CASSYSTSGNYEQYF

v_gene: TRBV7-2
j_gene: TRBJ2-1
CDR3aa: CASSSGLAPNEQFF

v_gene: TRBV7-9
j_gene: TRBJ2-2
CDR3aa: CASTRTSGGIPGELFF

v_gene: TRBV18
j_gene: TRBJ1-2
CDR3aa: CASSQGTNYGYTF

v_gene: TRBV10-3
j_gene: TRBJ1-4
CDR3aa: CAIRAGRDEKLFF

v_gene: TRBV5-1
j_gene: TRBJ1-2
CDR3aa: CASSYDRAHGYTF

v_gene: TRBV7-9
j_gene: TRBJ1-1
CDR3aa: CASSPPTPRARDTEAFF

v_gene: TRBV30
j_gene: TRBJ2-7
CDR3aa: CAWSVATGVSYEQYF

v_gene: TRBV7-9
j_gene: TRBJ1-6
CDR3aa: CASRTGSPASPLHF

v_gene: TRBV7-6
j_gene: TRBJ2-7
CDR3aa: CASSAGTSGTYEQYF

v_gene: TRBV27
j_gene: TRBJ2-2
CDR3aa: CASGMLDRYTGELFF

v_gene: TRBV6-6
j_gene: TRBJ1-1
CDR3aa: CASSYFGLPNTEAFF